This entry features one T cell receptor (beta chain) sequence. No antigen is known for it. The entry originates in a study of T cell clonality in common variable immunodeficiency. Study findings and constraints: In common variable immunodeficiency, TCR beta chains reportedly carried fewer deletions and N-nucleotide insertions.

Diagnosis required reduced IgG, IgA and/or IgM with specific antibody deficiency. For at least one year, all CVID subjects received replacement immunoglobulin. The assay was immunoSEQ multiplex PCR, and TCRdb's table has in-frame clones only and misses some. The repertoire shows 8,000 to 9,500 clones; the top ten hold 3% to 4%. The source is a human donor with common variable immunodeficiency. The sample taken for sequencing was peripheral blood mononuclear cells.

CDR3 DNA (partial): TGTGCCAGTAGTGTGGCGGGGGCCACAGATACG. Translated, it gives CASSVAGATDT. The entire CDR3 is CASSVAGATDTQYF. This rearrangement joins TRBV19 to TRBJ2-3; possible D gene TRBD2, 7 bases. From the germline J gene comes the end of the CDR3, since the read stops 3 residues before it. V lost 5 bases and J lost 2, with 11 bases in between. CDR1 LNHDA and CDR2 SQIVND come from the germline V gene (reference sequence). This CDR3 comprises 14 residues.